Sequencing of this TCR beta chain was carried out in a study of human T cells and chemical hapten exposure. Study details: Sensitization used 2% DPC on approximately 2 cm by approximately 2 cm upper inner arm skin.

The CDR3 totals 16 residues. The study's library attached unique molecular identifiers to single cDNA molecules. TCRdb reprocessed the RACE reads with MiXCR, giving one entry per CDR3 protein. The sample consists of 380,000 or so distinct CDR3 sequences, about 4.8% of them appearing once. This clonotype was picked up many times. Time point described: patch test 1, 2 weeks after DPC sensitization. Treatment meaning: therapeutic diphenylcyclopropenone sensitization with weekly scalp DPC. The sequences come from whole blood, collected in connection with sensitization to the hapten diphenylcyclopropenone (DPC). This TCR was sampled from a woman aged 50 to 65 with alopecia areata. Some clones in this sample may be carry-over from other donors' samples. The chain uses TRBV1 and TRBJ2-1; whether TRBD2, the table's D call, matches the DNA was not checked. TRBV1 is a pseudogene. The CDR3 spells CTSSQGLAGSYNEQFF. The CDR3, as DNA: TGCACCAGCAGCCAAGGCCTAGCGGGCTCCTACAATGAGCAGTTCTTC.